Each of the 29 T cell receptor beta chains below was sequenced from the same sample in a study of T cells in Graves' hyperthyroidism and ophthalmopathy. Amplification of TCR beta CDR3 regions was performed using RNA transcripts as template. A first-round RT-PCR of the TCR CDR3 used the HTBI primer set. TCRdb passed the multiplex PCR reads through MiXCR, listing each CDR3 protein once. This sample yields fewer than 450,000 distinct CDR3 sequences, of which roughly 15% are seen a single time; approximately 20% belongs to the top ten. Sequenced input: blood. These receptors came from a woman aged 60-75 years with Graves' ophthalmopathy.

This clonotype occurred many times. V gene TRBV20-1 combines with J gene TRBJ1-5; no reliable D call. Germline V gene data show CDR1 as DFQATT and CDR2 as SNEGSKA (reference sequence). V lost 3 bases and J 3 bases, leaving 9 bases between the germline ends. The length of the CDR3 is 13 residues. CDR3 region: CSASLQLNQPQHF. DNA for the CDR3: TGCAGTGCTAGTTTACAGCTCAATCAGCCCCAGCATTTT.

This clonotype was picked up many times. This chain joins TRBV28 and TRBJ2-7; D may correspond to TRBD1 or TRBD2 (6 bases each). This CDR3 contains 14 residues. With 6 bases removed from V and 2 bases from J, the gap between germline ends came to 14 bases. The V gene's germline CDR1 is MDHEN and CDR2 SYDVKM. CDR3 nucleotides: TGTGCCAGCAGCGAAGTTGGGGGGCCCTACGAGCAGTACTTC. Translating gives CASSEVGGPYEQYF.

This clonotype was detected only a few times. CDR3 nucleotide sequence: TGTGCCAGCAGCTTCGACAGGGCCGCGAACACCGGGGAGCTGTTTTTT. It codes for CASSFDRAANTGELFF. The chain combines TRBV7-3 with TRBJ2-2, with 7 bases aligning to TRBD1. Per germline, CDR1 SGHTA and CDR2 FQGTGA. With 3 bases clipped from V and 0 bases from J, the junction kept 4 bases outside the gene matches. The CDR3 sequence is 16 residues long.

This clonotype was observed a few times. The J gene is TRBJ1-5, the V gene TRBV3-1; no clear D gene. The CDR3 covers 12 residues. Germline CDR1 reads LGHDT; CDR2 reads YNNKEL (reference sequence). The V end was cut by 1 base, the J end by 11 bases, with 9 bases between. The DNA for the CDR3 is TGTGCCAGCAGCCAAGGGGCTCGAGCCCAGCATTTT. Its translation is CASSQGARAQHF.

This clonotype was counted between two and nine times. The CDR3 here is CSVGGTGYNEQFF. The DNA of the CDR3 is TGCAGCGTTGGGGGAACTGGCTACAATGAGCAGTTCTTC. The V gene is TRBV29-1, the J gene TRBJ2-1; D not resolved. CDR3 size: 13 residues. Trimming left V 4 bases short and J 3 bases short, with 10 bases between. Germline V gene lookup returns CDR1 SQVTM and CDR2 ANQGSEA.

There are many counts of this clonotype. The CDR3 DNA reads as TGCGCCAGCAGCGGACGACAGGGGGCATCGTACAATGAGCAGTTCTTC. Its protein product is CASSGRQGASYNEQFF. This chain joins TRBV5-1 and TRBJ2-1, with 10 nucleotides matching TRBD1. Unmatched junction bases numbered 8, after V lost 4 bases and J lost 4 bases. Germline lookup yields CDR1 SGHRS and CDR2 YFSETQ. The CDR3 totals 16 residues.

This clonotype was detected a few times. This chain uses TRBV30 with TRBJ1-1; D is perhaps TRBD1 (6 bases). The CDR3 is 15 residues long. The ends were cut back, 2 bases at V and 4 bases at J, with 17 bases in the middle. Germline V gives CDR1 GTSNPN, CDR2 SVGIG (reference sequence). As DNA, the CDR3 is TGTGCCTGGAGTACCCCTACGGGCAGGGGCACTGAAGCTTTCTTT. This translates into CAWSTPTGRGTEAFF.

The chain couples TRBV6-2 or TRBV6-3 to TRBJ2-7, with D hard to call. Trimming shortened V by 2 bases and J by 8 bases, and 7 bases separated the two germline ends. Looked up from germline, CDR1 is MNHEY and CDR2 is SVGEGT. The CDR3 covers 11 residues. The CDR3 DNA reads TGTGCCAGCAGTTACAGTACGAAGCAGTACTTC. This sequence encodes CASSYSTKQYF.

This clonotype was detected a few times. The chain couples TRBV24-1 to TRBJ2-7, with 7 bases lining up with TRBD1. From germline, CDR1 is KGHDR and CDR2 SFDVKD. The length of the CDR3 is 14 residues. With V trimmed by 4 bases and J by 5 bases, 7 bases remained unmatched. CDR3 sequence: CATSDPNRGHEQYF. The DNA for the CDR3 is TGTGCCACCAGTGACCCAAACAGGGGCCACGAGCAGTACTTC.

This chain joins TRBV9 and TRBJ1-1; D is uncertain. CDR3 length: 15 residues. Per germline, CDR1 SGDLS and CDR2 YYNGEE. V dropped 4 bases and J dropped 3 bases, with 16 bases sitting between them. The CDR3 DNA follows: TGTGCCAGCAGCTCCTCGGGTCGGAGTCACACTGAAGCTTTCTTT. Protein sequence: CASSSSGRSHTEAFF.

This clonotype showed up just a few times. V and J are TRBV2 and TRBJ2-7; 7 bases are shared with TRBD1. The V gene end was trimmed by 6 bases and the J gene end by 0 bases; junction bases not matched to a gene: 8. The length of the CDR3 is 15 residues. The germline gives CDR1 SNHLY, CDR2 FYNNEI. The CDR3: CASRGTETSSYEQYF. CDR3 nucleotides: TGTGCCAGCAGGGGGACAGAGACGAGCTCCTACGAGCAGTACTTC.

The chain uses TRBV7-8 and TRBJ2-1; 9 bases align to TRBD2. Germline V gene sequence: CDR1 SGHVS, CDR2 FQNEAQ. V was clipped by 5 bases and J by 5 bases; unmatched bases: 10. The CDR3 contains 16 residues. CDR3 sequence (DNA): TGTGCCAGCAGCCGGCGCATAGCGGGAGACCACAATGAGCAGTTCTTC. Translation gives CASSRRIAGDHNEQFF.

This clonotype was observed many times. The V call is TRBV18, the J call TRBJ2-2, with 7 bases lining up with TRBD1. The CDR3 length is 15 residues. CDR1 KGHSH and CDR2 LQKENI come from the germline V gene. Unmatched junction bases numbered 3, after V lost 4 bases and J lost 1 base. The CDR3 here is CASSQRQGNTGELFF. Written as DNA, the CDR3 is TGTGCCAGCTCACAAAGACAGGGGAACACCGGGGAGCTGTTTTTT.

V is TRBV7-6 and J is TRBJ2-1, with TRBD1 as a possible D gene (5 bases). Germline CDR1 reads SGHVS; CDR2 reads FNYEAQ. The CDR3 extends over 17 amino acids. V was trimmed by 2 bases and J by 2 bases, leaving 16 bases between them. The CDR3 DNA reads TGTGCCAGCAGCTTAATCCTTGCTAGGGGTACCTACAATGAGCAGTTCTTC. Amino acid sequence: CASSLILARGTYNEQFF.

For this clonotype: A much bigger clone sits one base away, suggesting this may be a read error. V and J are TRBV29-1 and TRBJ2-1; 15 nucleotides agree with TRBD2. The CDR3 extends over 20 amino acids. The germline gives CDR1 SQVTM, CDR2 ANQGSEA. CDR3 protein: CNATRVAGLAGGRSYNEQFF. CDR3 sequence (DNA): TGCAACGCAACGCGTGTGGCAGGACTAGCGGGAGGGCGCTCCTACAATGAGCAGTTCTTC.

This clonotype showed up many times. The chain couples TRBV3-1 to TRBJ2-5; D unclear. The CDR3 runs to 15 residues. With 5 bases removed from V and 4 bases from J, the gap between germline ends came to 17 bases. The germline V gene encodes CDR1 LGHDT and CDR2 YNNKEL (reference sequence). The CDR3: CASSSRYERIETQYF. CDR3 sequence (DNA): TGTGCCAGCAGCTCAAGATATGAGAGGATAGAGACCCAGTACTTC.

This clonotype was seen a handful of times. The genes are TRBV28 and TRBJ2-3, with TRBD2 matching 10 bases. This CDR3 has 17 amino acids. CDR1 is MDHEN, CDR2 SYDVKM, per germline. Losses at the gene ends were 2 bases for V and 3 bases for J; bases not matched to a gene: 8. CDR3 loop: CASSLGLAGVGTDTQYF. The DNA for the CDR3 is TGTGCCAGCAGTTTAGGGCTAGCGGGAGTTGGAACAGATACGCAGTATTTT.

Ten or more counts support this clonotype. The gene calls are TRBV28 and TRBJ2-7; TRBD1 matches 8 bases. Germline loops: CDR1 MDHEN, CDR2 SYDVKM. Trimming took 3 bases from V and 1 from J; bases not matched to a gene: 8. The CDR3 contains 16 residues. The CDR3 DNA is TGTGCCAGCAGTTTTCCTAGGACAGGGAGGTCCTACGAGCAGTACTTC. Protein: CASSFPRTGRSYEQYF.

CDR3 residues: CASIAGGSYEQYF. The CDR3 nucleotides read TGTGCCAGCATAGCGGGAGGCTCTTACGAGCAGTACTTC. V and J are TRBV6-2 or TRBV6-3 and TRBJ2-7; 10 nucleotides align to TRBD2. The J segment lost 4 bases and the V segment lost 7 bases, leaving 4 bases of the junction unmatched. Germline V lookup: CDR1 MNHEY, CDR2 SVGEGT. The CDR3 extends over 13 amino acids.

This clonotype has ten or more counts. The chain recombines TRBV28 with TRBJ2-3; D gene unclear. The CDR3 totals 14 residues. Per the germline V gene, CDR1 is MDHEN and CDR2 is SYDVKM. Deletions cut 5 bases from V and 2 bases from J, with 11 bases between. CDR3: CASSILLLTDTQYF. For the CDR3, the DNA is TGTGCCAGCAGTATACTCCTACTCACAGATACGCAGTATTTT.

CDR3 loop: CSARDYRGLSNTGELFF. DNA of the CDR3: TGCAGTGCTAGAGATTACAGGGGGCTATCGAACACCGGGGAGCTGTTTTTT. This chain joins TRBV20-1 and TRBJ2-2, with TRBD1 matching over 9 bases. This CDR3 has 17 amino acids. Germline V gene sequence: CDR1 DFQATT, CDR2 SNEGSKA (reference sequence). Trimming at V came to 0 bases and at J to 0 bases, leaving 5 bases not matched to a gene.

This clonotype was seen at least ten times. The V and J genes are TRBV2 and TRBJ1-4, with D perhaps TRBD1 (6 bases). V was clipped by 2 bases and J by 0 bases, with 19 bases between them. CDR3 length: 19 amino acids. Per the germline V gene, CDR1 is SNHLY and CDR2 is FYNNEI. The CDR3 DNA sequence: TGTGCCAGCAGTGAACCCACAACCGGAGGGGGGGCAACTAATGAAAAACTGTTTTTT. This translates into CASSEPTTGGGATNEKLFF.

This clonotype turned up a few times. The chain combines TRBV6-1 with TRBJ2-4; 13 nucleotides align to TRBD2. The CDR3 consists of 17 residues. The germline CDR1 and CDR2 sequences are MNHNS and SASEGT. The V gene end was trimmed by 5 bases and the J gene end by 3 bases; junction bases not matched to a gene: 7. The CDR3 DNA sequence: TGTGCCAGCAGTCCCCCCGGGACTAGCGGGGTCAAAAACATTCAGTACTTC. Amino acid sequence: CASSPPGTSGVKNIQYF.

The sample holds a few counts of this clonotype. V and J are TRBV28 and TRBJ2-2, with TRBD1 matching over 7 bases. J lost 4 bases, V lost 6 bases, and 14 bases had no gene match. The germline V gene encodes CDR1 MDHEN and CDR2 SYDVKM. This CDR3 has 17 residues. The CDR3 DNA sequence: TGTGCCAGCAGCTTAAACCCGGGACAGAGACCCACCGGGGAGCTGTTTTTT. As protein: CASSLNPGQRPTGELFF.

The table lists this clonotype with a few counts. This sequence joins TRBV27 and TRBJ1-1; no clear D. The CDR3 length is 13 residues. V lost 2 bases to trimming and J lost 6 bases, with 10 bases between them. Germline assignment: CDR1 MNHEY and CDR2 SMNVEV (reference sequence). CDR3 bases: TGTGCCAGCAGTTTAATCCGTGGAGCTGAAGCTTTCTTT. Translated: CASSLIRGAEAFF.

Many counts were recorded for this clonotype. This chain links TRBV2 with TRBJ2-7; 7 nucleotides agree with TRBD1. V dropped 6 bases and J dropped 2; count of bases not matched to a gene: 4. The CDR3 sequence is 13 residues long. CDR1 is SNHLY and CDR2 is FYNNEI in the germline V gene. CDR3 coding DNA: TGTGCCAGCAGACGGACAGGAACCTACGAGCAGTACTTC. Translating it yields CASRRTGTYEQYF.

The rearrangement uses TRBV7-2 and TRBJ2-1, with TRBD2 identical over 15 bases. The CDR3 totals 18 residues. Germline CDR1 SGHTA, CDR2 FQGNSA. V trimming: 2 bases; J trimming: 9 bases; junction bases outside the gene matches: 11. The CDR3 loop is CASSLLTRTSGRETEQFF. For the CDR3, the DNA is TGTGCCAGCAGCTTACTTACCCGGACTAGCGGGAGGGAAACTGAGCAGTTCTTC.

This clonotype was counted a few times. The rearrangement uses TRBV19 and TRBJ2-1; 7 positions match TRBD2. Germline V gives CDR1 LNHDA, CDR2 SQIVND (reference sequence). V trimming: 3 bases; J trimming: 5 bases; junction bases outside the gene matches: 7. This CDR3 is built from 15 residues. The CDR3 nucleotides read TGTGCCAGTAGTATCGCCGGGACTACGAACAATGAGCAGTTCTTC. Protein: CASSIAGTTNNEQFF.

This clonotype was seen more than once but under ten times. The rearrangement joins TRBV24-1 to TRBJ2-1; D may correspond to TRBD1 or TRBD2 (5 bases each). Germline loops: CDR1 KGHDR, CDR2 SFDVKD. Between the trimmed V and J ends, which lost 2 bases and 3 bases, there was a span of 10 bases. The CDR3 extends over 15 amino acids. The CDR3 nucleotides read TGTGCCACCAGTGATTCGGGACCAAACTACAATGAGCAGTTCTTC. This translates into CATSDSGPNYNEQFF.